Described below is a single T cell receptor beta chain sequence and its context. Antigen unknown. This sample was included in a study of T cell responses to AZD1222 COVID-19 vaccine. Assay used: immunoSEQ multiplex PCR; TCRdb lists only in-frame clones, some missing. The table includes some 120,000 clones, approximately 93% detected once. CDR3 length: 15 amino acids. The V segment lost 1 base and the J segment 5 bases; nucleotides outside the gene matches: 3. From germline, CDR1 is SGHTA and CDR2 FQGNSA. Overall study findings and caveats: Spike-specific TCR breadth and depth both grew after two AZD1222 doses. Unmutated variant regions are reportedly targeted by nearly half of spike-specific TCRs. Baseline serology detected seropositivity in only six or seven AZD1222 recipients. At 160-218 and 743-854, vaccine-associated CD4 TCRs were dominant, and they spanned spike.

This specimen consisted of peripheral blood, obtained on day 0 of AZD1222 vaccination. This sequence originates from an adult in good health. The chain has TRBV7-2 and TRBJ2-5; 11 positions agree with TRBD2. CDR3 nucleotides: TGTGCCAGCAGCTTAGTAGCGGGAGGGGCGGAGACCCAGTACTTC. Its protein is CASSLVAGGAETQYF.